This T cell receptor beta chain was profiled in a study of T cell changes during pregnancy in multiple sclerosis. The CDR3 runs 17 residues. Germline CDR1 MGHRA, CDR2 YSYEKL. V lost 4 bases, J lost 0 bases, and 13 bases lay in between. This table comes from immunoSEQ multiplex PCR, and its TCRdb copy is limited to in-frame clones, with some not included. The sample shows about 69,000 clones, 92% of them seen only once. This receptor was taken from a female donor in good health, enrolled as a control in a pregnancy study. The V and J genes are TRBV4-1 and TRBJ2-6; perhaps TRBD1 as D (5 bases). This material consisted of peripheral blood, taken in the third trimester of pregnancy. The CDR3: CASSRRDSPSGANVLTF. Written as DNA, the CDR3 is TGCGCCAGCAGCCGACGAGACAGTCCCTCTGGGGCCAACGTCCTGACTTTC.